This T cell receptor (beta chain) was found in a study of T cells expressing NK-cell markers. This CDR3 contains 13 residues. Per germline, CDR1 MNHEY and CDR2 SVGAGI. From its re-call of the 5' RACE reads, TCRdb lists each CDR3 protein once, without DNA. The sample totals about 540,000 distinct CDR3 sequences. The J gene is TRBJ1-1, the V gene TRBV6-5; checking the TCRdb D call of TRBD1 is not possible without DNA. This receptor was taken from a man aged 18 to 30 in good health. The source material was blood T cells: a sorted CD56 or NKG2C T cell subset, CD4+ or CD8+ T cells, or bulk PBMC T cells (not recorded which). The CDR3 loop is CASSYSRGGEAFF.